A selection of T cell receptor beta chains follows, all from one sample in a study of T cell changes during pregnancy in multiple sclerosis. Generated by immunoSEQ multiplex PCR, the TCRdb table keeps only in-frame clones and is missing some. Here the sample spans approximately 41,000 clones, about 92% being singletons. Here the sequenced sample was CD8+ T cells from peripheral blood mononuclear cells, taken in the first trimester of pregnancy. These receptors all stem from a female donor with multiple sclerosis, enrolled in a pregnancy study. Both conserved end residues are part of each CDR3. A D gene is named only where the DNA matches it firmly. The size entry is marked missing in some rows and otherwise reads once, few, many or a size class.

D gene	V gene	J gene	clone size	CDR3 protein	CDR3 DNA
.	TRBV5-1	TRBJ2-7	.	CASSLSSSYEQYF	TGCGCCAGCAGCTTGTCGTCCAGCTACGAGCAGTACTTC
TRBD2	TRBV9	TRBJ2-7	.	CASSTGTTYEQYF	TGTGCCAGCAGCACGGGGACTACCTACGAGCAGTACTTC
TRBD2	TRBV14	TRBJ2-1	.	CASSQDFGLAGHNEQFF	TGTGCCAGCAGCCAAGATTTTGGCCTAGCGGGACACAATGAGCAGTTCTTC
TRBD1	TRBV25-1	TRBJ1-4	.	CASSASAGTGNSGEKLFF	TGTGCCAGCAGTGCCTCCGCCGGGACAGGCAATTCTGGGGAAAAACTGTTTTTT
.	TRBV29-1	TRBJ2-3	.	CSVAVRPTDTQYF	TGCAGCGTTGCGGTGCGGCCCACAGATACGCAGTATTTT
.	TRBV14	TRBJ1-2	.	CASSQTSLLYYGYTF	TGTGCCAGCAGCCAAACATCCCTCCTTTACTATGGCTACACCTTC
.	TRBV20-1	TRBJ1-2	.	CSARSNYGYTF	TGCAGTGCTAGGAGTAACTATGGCTACACCTTC
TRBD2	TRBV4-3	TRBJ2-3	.	CASSQAFQAGVADTQYF	TGCGCCAGCAGCCAGGCCTTCCAAGCGGGGGTCGCAGATACGCAGTATTTT
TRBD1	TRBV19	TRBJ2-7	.	CASSIAAGQGGSAWAYEQYF	TGTGCCAGTAGTATCGCTGCGGGACAGGGCGGATCGGCTTGGGCCTACGAGCAGTACTTC
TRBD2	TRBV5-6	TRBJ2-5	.	CASSPGTTHQETQYF	TGTGCCAGCAGCCCCGGGACTACCCACCAAGAGACCCAGTACTTC
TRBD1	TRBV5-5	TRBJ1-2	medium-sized	CASSLGDRGLLYYGYTF	TGTGCCAGCAGCTTGGGAGACAGGGGACTCCTTTACTATGGCTACACCTTC
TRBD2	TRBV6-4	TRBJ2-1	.	CASSDSPGGGYNEQFF	TGTGCCAGCAGTGACTCCCCCGGGGGGGGCTACAATGAGCAGTTCTTC
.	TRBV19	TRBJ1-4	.	CASSMQGGNEKLFF	TGTGCCAGTAGTATGCAGGGAGGTAATGAAAAACTGTTTTTT
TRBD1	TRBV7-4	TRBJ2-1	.	CASSLVAGTGYNEQFF	TGTGCCAGCAGCTTAGTCGCCGGGACAGGATACAATGAGCAGTTCTTC
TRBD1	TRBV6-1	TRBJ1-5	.	CASSASTGGSQPQHF	TGTGCCAGCAGCGCTTCCACAGGGGGGAGTCAGCCCCAGCATTTT
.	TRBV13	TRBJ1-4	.	CASSLAGALEKLFF	TGTGCCAGCAGCCTGGCAGGGGCCCTTGAAAAACTGTTTTTT
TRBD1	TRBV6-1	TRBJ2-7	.	CASIGDRGRFYEQYF	TGTGCCAGCATAGGAGACAGGGGGCGATTCTACGAGCAGTACTTC
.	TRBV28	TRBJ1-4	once	CASSVTGEKEKLFF	TGTGCCAGCAGCGTCACCGGGGAGAAGGAAAAACTGTTTTTT
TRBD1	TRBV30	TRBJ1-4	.	CAWSLDRGDEKLFF	TGTGCCTGGAGCCTGGACAGGGGGGACGAAAAACTGTTTTTT
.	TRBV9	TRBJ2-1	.	CASSVGGVSGNEQFF	TGTGCCAGCAGCGTGGGGGGAGTGTCGGGCAATGAGCAGTTCTTC